The entry that follows covers one TCR beta chain sequence. There is no known antigen for this receptor. Base qualities are not recorded, but no much larger clone differs from it by a single base. What the time point label conveys for this sample: about 28 days (+/-7) after the second vaccine dose. AZD1222 recipients whose second dose came at about 4 weeks and those whose second dose came at about 12 weeks were combined into one group, since spike-specific TCR depth and breadth did not differ between the two schedules. Samples from vaccinated people were obtained from the UK trials COV001 and COV002, which included a single-blind randomized controlled phase 2/3 trial of AZD1222 (ChAdOx1 nCoV-19) in healthy adults. For TCRbeta chain sequencing, PBMC samples from trial participants were taken at day 0 and at day 28 after the second dose. The CDR3 regions of human TCRbeta chains were subjected to immunosequencing. Per the authors' processing: Repertoire TCRs were checked for matches against a reference library of SARS-CoV-2-specific TCRs that had been generated using the MIRA antigen-specificity platform. Breadth meant the fraction of unique TCRs that were SARS-CoV-2-associated, whereas depth meant the fraction of total T cells that were SARS-CoV-2-associated. Using the MIRA data, every spike-specific TCR was mapped to the spike region that the TCR reacted to and assigned to either a CD4 or a CD8 class. Log10-transformed breadth and depth values were compared by one-way ANOVA with Sidak's multiple comparisons tests. TCRdb stores this immuneACCESS table with in-frame sequences only. Part of the clones is absent; in the studies checked, under half of the shortfall reflects unresolved V genes, and no reason is known for the rest. That table supplies the V and J calls and clone size; D and trimming were determined from the DNA. For this sample the table gives 130,000 to 150,000 clones, of which 91% were detected only once. About 4% of the sample rests with the top ten.

V sheds 8 bases and J sheds 4 bases, leaving 8 bases between their ends. Sequences LNHNV (CDR1) and YYDKDF (CDR2) are obtained from the germline V gene (reference sequence). The CDR3 runs 11 amino acids, cysteine and phenylalanine included. The DNA shown is the 33-base CDR3, in frame from base 1. This sample was taken from a study of T cell responses to AZD1222 COVID-19 vaccine (dated by TCRdb to the early 2020s). In the study overall: A total of just over 230 trial participants underwent TCR sequencing, of whom 207 had received two doses of AZD1222 and roughly 26 had received two doses of the MenACWY control vaccine. Enrollment into the trials was organized by age into subgroups of 18-55, 56-69 and 70-plus years, and those subgroups contained around 150, 28 and 57 TCR-sequenced participants, respectively.

General conclusions and limits of the study: No day 14 peak-response samples were available, so repertoires were characterized only after the peak T cell response. Nearly half of unique spike-specific TCRs reportedly recognized epitopes outside regions mutated in the B.1.351 and B.1.1.7 variants. In the small 56-69-year group, the increase in depth fell short of significance, most likely because of low power. After two AZD1222 doses, both the breadth and the depth of spike-specific TCRs were significantly higher than at day 0 and than in MenACWY recipients. CD4 TCRs associated with the vaccine covered the entire spike protein, and the dominant responses were in regions 160-218 and 743-854. Conclusions about previously exposed vaccinees are limited because only six or seven AZD1222 recipients were SARS-CoV-2 seropositive at baseline. Participants were mostly white British, with more females than males. The authors suggested clonal diversity may have been underestimated.

The source was peripheral blood, collected 28 days after the second AZD1222 dose. The chain is made from TRBV15 and TRBJ1-2; no D gene can be assigned with confidence. This clonotype was obtained from an adult who received the AZD1222 COVID-19 vaccine. This receptor carries the CDR3 CATRAPYGYTF. The base sequence is TGTGCCACCCGGGCTCCCTATGGCTACACCTTC.